This TCR beta chain was sequenced in a study of cytomegalovirus exposure and HLA in healthy donors. This clone turned up a few times. The germline V gene has CDR1 GTSNPN and CDR2 SVGIG (reference sequence). The CDR3 covers 17 residues. V lost 3 bases and J lost 5; bases outside the gene matches: 15. The primer mix had 60 Vbeta and 13 Jbeta primers. Clones were sequenced by immunoSEQ multiplex PCR, and TCRdb holds only the in-frame ones, with some missing. The table has 100,000 to 150,000 clones, 80% seen once. The J gene is TRBJ2-7, the V gene TRBV30; TRBD2 matches at 11 bases. The receptor was derived from a young man in good health and CMV-seronegative. The specimen sequenced was PBMCs. The CDR3 DNA reads as TGTGCCTGGAGGGAAACTAGCGGGAGCGTCGTAAGGCACGAGCAGTACTTC. Amino acids: CAWRETSGSVVRHEQYF.